These 28 T cell receptor beta chains were all obtained from the same sample, sequenced in a study of blood T cell repertoires in COVID-19. Profiling relied on immunoSEQ multiplex PCR, and the TCRdb table lists in-frame clones only, not all of them. The table lists around 200,000 clones, around four fifths of them singletons. Sequencing was performed on peripheral blood. The origin of the receptors is a woman of 80 years or more with active or convalescent COVID-19.

V usage is TRBV30 and J usage is TRBJ2-1; TRBD2 agrees at 12 bases. CDR3 length: 14 amino acids. The germline V gene encodes CDR1 GTSNPN and CDR2 SVGIG (reference sequence). The V segment lost 2 bases and the J segment 8 bases; nucleotides outside the gene matches: 4. In DNA, the CDR3 is TGTGCCTGGAGTCTAGCGGGAGGGCCCTATGAGCAGTTCTTC. As protein: CAWSLAGGPYEQFF.

This clone was seen only a few times. V gene TRBV6-1 combines with J gene TRBJ1-5; TRBD1 matches 7 bases. V trimming: 1 base; J trimming: 3 bases; junction bases outside the gene matches: 6. Germline CDR1 and CDR2: MNHNS and SASEGT. The CDR3 has 16 amino acids. The CDR3 DNA reads TGTGCCAGCAGTGAAGACTTCAGGGGGTACAATCAGCCCCAGCATTTT. It is translated as CASSEDFRGYNQPQHF.

The genes are TRBV4-1 and TRBJ2-3; D unresolved. CDR1 is MGHRA, CDR2 YSYEKL, per germline. V lost 0 bases and J 6 bases, leaving 13 bases between the germline ends. This CDR3 contains 15 residues. CDR3 DNA sequence: TGCGCCAGCAGCCAAGAGTTGTCCGGGTGGGATACGCAGTATTTT. Encoded protein: CASSQELSGWDTQYF.

This clone was counted a few times. The chain uses TRBV6-6 and TRBJ1-1, with 8 bases matching TRBD1. V was clipped by 4 bases and J by 4 bases; unmatched bases: 5. CDR1 MNHNY and CDR2 SVGAGI come from the germline V gene (reference sequence). CDR3 length equals 14 residues. DNA of the CDR3: TGTGCCAGCAGTTCCCAGGGGGCATTCACTGAAGCTTTCTTT. Translation gives CASSSQGAFTEAFF.

V and J are TRBV18 and TRBJ2-7; TRBD2 aligns across 8 bases. The CDR3 is 15 residues long. After removal of 1 base from V and 2 bases from J, the junction contained 4 bases not matched to a gene. Germline-derived CDR1 and CDR2 are KGHSH and LQKENI. The CDR3 bases are TGTGCCAGCTCACCACTAGCGGGAATCACCTACGAGCAGTACTTC. Amino acid sequence: CASSPLAGITYEQYF.

This clone came up once. The chain employs TRBV7-6 and TRBJ1-2; 7 bases match TRBD1. The CDR3 is 15 amino acids. V lost 3 bases and J lost 0; bases outside the gene matches: 4. CDR1 is SGHVS and CDR2 is FNYEAQ in the germline V gene. The CDR3 reads CASSFGTESNYGYTF. The CDR3, as DNA: TGTGCCAGCAGCTTTGGGACAGAATCTAACTATGGCTACACCTTC.

The genes are TRBV14 and TRBJ2-2, with 7 nucleotides matching TRBD1. Germline loops: CDR1 SGHDN, CDR2 FVKESK. Trimming removed 1 base from V and 5 bases from J; junction bases left unmatched: 7. The CDR3 runs 16 residues. The CDR3 here is CASSQGQGVGTGELFF. DNA for the CDR3: TGTGCCAGCAGCCAAGGACAGGGAGTGGGTACCGGGGAGCTGTTTTTT.

The genes are TRBV18 and TRBJ1-3; 7 positions agree with TRBD1. Germline loops: CDR1 KGHSH, CDR2 LQKENI. This CDR3 is 16 amino acids long. Losses at the gene ends were 2 bases for V and 1 base for J; bases not matched to a gene: 5. Written as DNA, the CDR3 is TGTGCCAGCTCACCAGCACCAGGGGGGTCTGGAAACACCATATATTTT. Protein: CASSPAPGGSGNTIYF.

This clone occurred a few times. The rearrangement joins TRBV7-2 to TRBJ2-3, with 7 bases identical to TRBD1. CDR3 length: 18 amino acids. J was trimmed by 4 bases and V by 5 bases; bases with no gene match: 18. Germline CDR1 and CDR2: SGHTA and FQGNSA. The CDR3 protein is CASSPLTGVRVIADTQYF. CDR3 nucleotides: TGTGCCAGCAGCCCTCTTACAGGGGTGAGAGTAATCGCAGATACGCAGTATTTT.

This chain uses TRBV29-1 with TRBJ2-5; tentatively, D is TRBD1 (5 bases). The ends were cut back, 6 bases at V and 5 bases at J, with 34 bases in the middle. The CDR3 spans 19 residues. The germline V gene encodes CDR1 SQVTM and CDR2 ANQGSEA. The CDR3 nucleotides read TGCAGCGTCCGACTGCTGGGGCAGGGTAGTAGGGTGGGTTCGGAGACCCAGTACTTC. It translates to CSVRLLGQGSRVGSETQYF.

The gene calls are TRBV19 and TRBJ2-7; 10 bases map to TRBD2. Unmatched junction bases numbered 9, after V lost 4 bases and J lost 3 bases. The CDR3 extends over 16 amino acids. Germline V gene lookup returns CDR1 LNHDA and CDR2 SQIVND (reference sequence). CDR3 DNA: TGTGCCAGTAGTAACTCTCAGCGGGGGGGCCACTACGAGCAGTACTTC. Its protein product is CASSNSQRGGHYEQYF. The variable domain in full, completed from reference TRBV19 and TRBJ2-7, reads DGGITQSPKYLFRKEGQNVTLSCEQNLNHDAMYWYRQDPGQGLRLIYYSQIVNDFQKGDIAEGYSVSREKKESFPLTVTSAQKNPTAFYLCASSNSQRGGHYEQYFGPGTRLTVT.

The V and J genes are TRBV6-5 and TRBJ1-1; 9 bases align to TRBD1. Germline lookup yields CDR1 MNHEY and CDR2 SVGAGI. CDR3 length equals 14 residues. J was trimmed by 3 bases and V by 5 bases; bases with no gene match: 4. For the CDR3, the DNA is TGTGCCAGCAGTAGGGGACAGGGTCACACTGAAGCTTTCTTT. As protein: CASSRGQGHTEAFF.

The V gene is TRBV7-6, the J gene TRBJ1-3, with D uncertain. The V and J ends lost 1 base and 0 bases respectively, with 10 bases between them. CDR1 SGHVS and CDR2 FNYEAQ come from the germline V gene. The CDR3 covers 16 residues. The CDR3 protein is CASSLGAGRSGNTIYF. The CDR3 coding sequence is TGTGCCAGCAGCTTAGGGGCAGGTCGCTCTGGAAACACCATATATTTT. The variable domain in full, with the rest retrieved from reference TRBV7-6 and TRBJ1-3, is GAGVSQSPRYKVTKRGQDVALRCDPISGHVSLYWYRQALGQGPEFLTYFNYEAQQDKSGLPNDRFSAERPEGSISTLTIQRTEQRDSAMYRCASSLGAGRSGNTIYFGEGSWLTVV.

The CDR3 here is CASSLARGTNEKLFF. The CDR3 bases are TGTGCCAGCAGCTTAGCGAGGGGGACTAATGAAAAACTGTTTTTT. V usage is TRBV7-8 and J usage is TRBJ1-4, with D possibly TRBD1 on 6 matching bases. Germline loops: CDR1 SGHVS, CDR2 FQNEAQ. The CDR3 sequence is 15 residues long. V was cut by 0 bases and J by 2 bases, with 7 bases left in between.

The chain recombines TRBV3-1 (or the pseudogene TRBV3-2) with TRBJ2-5; 9 positions match TRBD2. The V segment lost 2 bases and the J segment 9 bases; nucleotides outside the gene matches: 7. Per the germline V gene, CDR1 is LGHDT and CDR2 is YNNKEL (reference sequence). CDR3 size: 14 residues. CDR3 sequence reads: CASSQSGGGVAQYF. The CDR3, as DNA: TGTGCCAGCAGCCAAAGTGGCGGGGGGGTAGCCCAGTACTTC.

The J gene is TRBJ1-2, the V gene TRBV7-2; D gene unclear. With 5 bases removed from V and 2 bases from J, the gap between germline ends came to 12 bases. From germline, CDR1 is SGHTA and CDR2 FQGNSA. The CDR3 sequence is 14 residues long. The CDR3 DNA follows: TGTGCCAGCAGCCCAACGAGAGCAAACTATGGCTACACCTTC. Translating gives CASSPTRANYGYTF. Based on the CDR3 plus reference TRBV7-2 and TRBJ1-2, the full variable domain is GAGVSQSPSNKVTEKGKDVELRCDPISGHTALYWYRQSLGQGLEFLIYFQGNSAPDKSGLPSDRFSAERTGGSVSTLTIQRTQQEDSAVYLCASSPTRANYGYTFGSGTRLTVV.

CDR3 coding DNA: TGTGCCAGCAGCGGGGACAGATACGAGCAGTACTTC. Translated, it gives CASSGDRYEQYF. This chain uses TRBV6-2 or TRBV6-3 with TRBJ2-7; 7 positions match TRBD1. Germline V gene sequence: CDR1 MNHEY, CDR2 SVGEGT. Losses at the gene ends were 6 bases for V and 4 bases for J; bases not matched to a gene: 3. This CDR3 region has 12 residues.

This sequence joins TRBV19 and TRBJ1-5; D remains unclear. This CDR3 spans 13 amino acids. The ends were cut back, 7 bases at V and 6 bases at J, with 13 bases in the middle. Germline-derived CDR1 and CDR2 are LNHDA and SQIVND (reference sequence). The CDR3 DNA reads TGTGCCAGTATCCCGTTTGGAGGTCAGCCCCAGCATTTT. Its protein is CASIPFGGQPQHF.

The rearrangement joins TRBV11-2 to TRBJ1-4, with TRBD1 identical over 7 bases. Losses at the gene ends were 8 bases for V and 2 bases for J; bases not matched to a gene: 5. Germline loops: CDR1 SGHAT, CDR2 FQNNGV. The CDR3 spans 14 residues. CDR3 loop: CASAKGATNEKLFF. DNA for the CDR3: TGTGCCAGCGCCAAGGGGGCGACTAATGAAAAACTGTTTTTT. Using reference TRBV11-2 and TRBJ1-4 for the parts outside the CDR3, the full variable domain is EAGVAQSPRYKIIEKRQSVAFWCNPISGHATLYWYQQILGQGPKLLIQFQNNGVVDDSQLPKDRFSAERLKGVDSTLKIQPAKLEDSAVYLCASAKGATNEKLFFGSGTQLSVL.

The chain links TRBV30 to TRBJ2-3, with 10 bases fitting TRBD2. The CDR3 consists of 13 residues. V was clipped by 4 bases and J by 6 bases; unmatched bases: 4. The germline V gene encodes CDR1 GTSNPN and CDR2 SVGIG (reference sequence). The CDR3 loop reads CAWTSGSSDTQYF. The CDR3, as DNA: TGTGCCTGGACTAGCGGGAGTAGCGATACGCAGTATTTT.

The chain links TRBV28 to TRBJ1-2, with 10 bases aligning to TRBD1. This CDR3 comprises 14 residues. The germline CDR1 and CDR2 sequences are MDHEN and SYDVKM. With V trimmed by 6 bases and J by 2 bases, 3 bases remained unmatched. This chain's CDR3 is CASRGQGRNYGYTF. DNA of the CDR3: TGTGCCAGCAGGGGACAGGGGCGGAACTATGGCTACACCTTC.

This chain uses TRBV6-5 with TRBJ1-1; 7 positions match TRBD1. The V segment lost 4 bases and the J segment 8 bases; nucleotides outside the gene matches: 7. This CDR3 region has 13 residues. Germline V CDR1 and CDR2: MNHEY, SVGAGI. In DNA form, the CDR3 reads TGTGCCAGCAGTTTCCGAGACAGGGCAGAAGCTTTCTTT. As protein: CASSFRDRAEAFF.

The rearrangement uses TRBV4-1 and TRBJ1-3; 7 nucleotides line up with TRBD1. After removal of 1 base from V and 11 bases from J, the junction contained 5 bases not matched to a gene. The CDR3 is made up of 13 amino acids. Germline CDR1 is MGHRA and CDR2 is YSYEKL. The DNA for the CDR3 is TGCGCCAGCAGCCAAGGACCCGACAGGGCCATATATTTT. Translating it yields CASSQGPDRAIYF.

This chain links TRBV11-2 with TRBJ2-1, with 13 bases identical to TRBD2. With 5 bases clipped from V and 13 bases from J, the junction kept 11 bases outside the gene matches. The CDR3 spans 15 residues. CDR1 is SGHAT, CDR2 FQNNGV, per germline. The CDR3 bases are TGTGCCAGCAGCCCGGGACTAGCGGGACCCTTAGGTCAGTTCTTC. Translating it yields CASSPGLAGPLGQFF. The variable domain in full, completed from reference TRBV11-2 and TRBJ2-1, reads EAGVAQSPRYKIIEKRQSVAFWCNPISGHATLYWYQQILGQGPKLLIQFQNNGVVDDSQLPKDRFSAERLKGVDSTLKIQPAKLEDSAVYLCASSPGLAGPLGQFFGPGTRLTVL.

The rearrangement joins TRBV4-2 to TRBJ2-7, with a tentative D call TRBD2 (6 bases). The germline V and J ends were trimmed by 1 base and 2 bases, with 9 bases remaining between them. Germline assignment: CDR1 LGHNA and CDR2 YNFKEQ. The CDR3 loop spans 14 amino acids. CDR3 sequence (DNA): TGTGCCAGCAGCCAAGGGGGGGACGCCTACGAGCAGTACTTC. It yields the protein CASSQGGDAYEQYF.

The genes are TRBV7-9 and TRBJ2-7; 8 bases map to TRBD1. Looked up from germline, CDR1 is SEHNR and CDR2 is FQNEAQ (reference sequence). The CDR3 is 17 residues long. After removal of 5 bases from V and 0 bases from J, the junction contained 12 bases not matched to a gene. Written as DNA, the CDR3 is TGTGCCAGCAGCCACGCCCCCGCCAGGGGGCTCTCCTACGAGCAGTACTTC. Translated, it gives CASSHAPARGLSYEQYF.

The rearrangement links TRBV28 to TRBJ2-3; tentative D call: TRBD1 (5 bases). Germline CDR1 MDHEN, CDR2 SYDVKM. V lost 8 bases and J 6 bases, leaving 15 bases between the germline ends. The CDR3 has 13 residues. The CDR3 coding sequence is TGTGCCAGCTGGACACGAGCGTTGGATACGCAGTATTTT. Translating gives CASWTRALDTQYF.

This chain uses TRBV5-6 with TRBJ1-1; D is undetermined. Trimming removed 3 bases from V and 5 bases from J, with 8 bases in between. CDR3 size: 12 residues. Germline V gene sequence: CDR1 SGHDT, CDR2 YYEEEE. The CDR3 bases are TGTGCCAGCAGCTGGCGGAGAACTGAAGCTTTCTTT. It specifies CASSWRRTEAFF.